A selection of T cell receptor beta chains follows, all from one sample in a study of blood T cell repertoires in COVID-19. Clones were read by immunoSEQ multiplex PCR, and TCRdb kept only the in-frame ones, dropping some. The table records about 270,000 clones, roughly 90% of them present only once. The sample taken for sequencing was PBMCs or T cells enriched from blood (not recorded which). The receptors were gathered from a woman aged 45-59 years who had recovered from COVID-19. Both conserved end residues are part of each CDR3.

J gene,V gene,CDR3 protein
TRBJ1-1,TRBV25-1,CASSQTGPNTEAFF
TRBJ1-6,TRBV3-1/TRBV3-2,CASSQSGTNNSPLHF
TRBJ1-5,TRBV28,CASSLFRAGGQPQHF
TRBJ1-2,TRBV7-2,CASSLEEDRVYGYTF
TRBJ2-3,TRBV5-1,CASSLGDNTDTQYF
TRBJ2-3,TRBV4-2,CASSQDLTGGPDTQYF
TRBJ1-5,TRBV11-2,CASSRGTGRQPQHF
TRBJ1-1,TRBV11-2,CASSFFKGHYLNTEAFF
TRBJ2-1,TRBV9,CASSVESSYNEQFF
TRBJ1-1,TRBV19,CASSTGTRARVTEAFF
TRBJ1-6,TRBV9,CASSVEGYSPLHF
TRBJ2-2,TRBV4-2,CASSQDLAGLNTGELFF
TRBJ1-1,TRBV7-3,CASSPTTRGGTEAFF
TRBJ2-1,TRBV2,CASITSGFNEQFF
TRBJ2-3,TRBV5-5,CASRLPSLATSTDTQYF
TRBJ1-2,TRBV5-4,CASSGGDRGRIGYGYTF
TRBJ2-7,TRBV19,CASSTQGQGAAYEQYF
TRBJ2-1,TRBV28,CASTLGGSKSNEQFF
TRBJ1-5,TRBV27,CASRSGRGNQPQHF
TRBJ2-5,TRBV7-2,CASSPHGSLQETQYF
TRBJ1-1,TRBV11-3,CASSLCGQGALWNTEAFF
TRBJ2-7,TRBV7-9,CASSSRPGDTSYEQYF
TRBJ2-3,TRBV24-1,CATSDTTSRTDTQYF
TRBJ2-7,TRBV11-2,CASSRRDLRTSYEQYF
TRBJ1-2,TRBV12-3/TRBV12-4,CASSTTGHGYTF
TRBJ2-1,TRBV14,CASSQGRGRVNEQFF